Listed here are 23 T cell receptor beta chains from one sample, sequenced in a study of cytomegalovirus exposure and HLA in healthy donors. Repertoires were generated with immunoSEQ multiplex PCR, while TCRdb's copy carries only in-frame clones and drops some. The sample includes 110,000 to 150,000 clones, about 95% of them seen just once. The material sequenced was PBMCs. These receptors came from a man in his late teens or twenties in good health and CMV-seropositive.

The V and J genes are TRBV7-9 and TRBJ2-4; D is uncertain. V was cut by 3 bases and J by 4 bases, with 10 bases left in between. Per the germline V gene, CDR1 is SEHNR and CDR2 is FQNEAQ (reference sequence). The CDR3 runs 14 residues. The CDR3 here is CASSLTNFKNIQYF. The CDR3 DNA is TGTGCCAGCAGCTTGACAAATTTTAAAAACATTCAGTACTTC.

This clone was detected once. This sequence joins TRBV5-1 and TRBJ1-5; D unresolved. The CDR3 runs to 13 residues. The V and J ends lost 2 bases and 4 bases respectively, with 7 bases between them. Germline lookup yields CDR1 SGHRS and CDR2 YFSETQ. CDR3 in DNA: TGCGCCAGCAGCTTTGGAGATAATCAGCCCCAGCATTTT. Translating it yields CASSFGDNQPQHF. Full variable domain (remainder filled in from reference TRBV5-1 and TRBJ1-5): KAGVTQTPRYLIKTRGQQVTLSCSPISGHRSVSWYQQTPGQGLQFLFEYFSETQRNKGNFPGRFSGRQFSNSRSEMNVSTLELGDSALYLCASSFGDNQPQHFGDGTRLSIL.

This clone was found once. The rearrangement links TRBV6-5 to TRBJ1-2, with TRBD1 identical over 7 bases. The CDR3 is made up of 14 amino acids. V dropped 6 bases and J dropped 4; count of bases not matched to a gene: 8. CDR1 is MNHEY and CDR2 is SVGAGI in the germline V gene. CDR3 nucleotides: TGTGCCAGCAGCACAGGGGACCAGGGCTATGGCTACACCTTC. Translating gives CASSTGDQGYGYTF.

This chain connects TRBV11-2 to TRBJ2-7; 10 bases map to TRBD2. The CDR3 consists of 16 residues. CDR1 is SGHAT, CDR2 FQNNGV, per germline. The V gene end was trimmed by 5 bases and the J gene end by 6 bases; junction bases not matched to a gene: 13. The CDR3 here is CASSPGLAELPGEQYF. The CDR3 DNA is TGTGCCAGCAGCCCCGGACTAGCGGAGCTACCGGGCGAGCAGTACTTC.

The chain uses TRBV7-6 and TRBJ2-7, with no clear D. The CDR3 is made up of 13 amino acids. In germline, CDR1 is SGHVS, CDR2 FNYEAQ. The V end was cut by 1 base, the J end by 0 bases, with 4 bases between. DNA for the CDR3: TGTGCCAGCAGCTTAGACTACTCCTACGAGCAGTACTTC. This sequence encodes CASSLDYSYEQYF.

This chain joins TRBV9 and TRBJ1-1; D is perhaps TRBD1 (5 bases). Deletions cut 2 bases from V and 3 bases from J, with 8 bases between. The CDR3 runs 13 residues. The germline CDR1 and CDR2 sequences are SGDLS and YYNGEE. The CDR3 DNA is TGTGCCAGCAGCGTGGGGCAGGACACTGAAGCTTTCTTT. It codes for CASSVGQDTEAFF.

This sequence joins TRBV28 and TRBJ2-3; TRBD2 is a possible D gene (6 bases). Germline V CDR1 and CDR2: MDHEN, SYDVKM. V gave up 7 bases and J gave up 0 bases, with 8 bases separating them. The CDR3 consists of 13 residues. In DNA, the CDR3 is TGTGCCAGCATGGAGGGGAGCACAGATACGCAGTATTTT. Translation: CASMEGSTDTQYF.

This clone was recorded once. This chain uses TRBV5-4 with TRBJ2-7, with TRBD2 identical over 7 bases. Germline V lookup: CDR1 SGHNT, CDR2 YYREEE (reference sequence). Trimming removed 4 bases from V and 6 bases from J; junction bases left unmatched: 13. There are 15 residues in the CDR3. CDR3 DNA: TGTGCCAGCAGCATTAGGACTAGACTCCTTAGCGAGCAGTACTTC. Amino acids: CASSIRTRLLSEQYF.

The chain is built from TRBV28 and TRBJ2-7, with 12 bases identical to TRBD1. The CDR3 is made up of 15 amino acids. With V trimmed by 6 bases and J by 1 base, 4 bases remained unmatched. Germline V CDR1 and CDR2: MDHEN, SYDVKM. CDR3 in amino acids: CASRWGQGASYEQYF. In DNA form, the CDR3 reads TGTGCCAGCAGGTGGGGACAGGGGGCTTCCTACGAGCAGTACTTC.

This chain links TRBV9 with TRBJ2-3; TRBD1 agrees at 12 bases. Trimming cost V 4 bases and J 4 bases; bases outside gene matches: 4. The germline CDR1 and CDR2 sequences are SGDLS and YYNGEE. This CDR3 has 15 residues. CDR3 sequence (DNA): TGTGCCAGCAGCCGAGGGACAGGGGGCGCAGATACGCAGTATTTT. Translating gives CASSRGTGGADTQYF.

As to this clone: This sample also contains other DNA sequences that code for the same CDR3. This chain connects TRBV9 to TRBJ1-5; D is unresolved. Trimming removed 0 bases from V and 2 bases from J, with 6 bases in between. Germline V lookup: CDR1 SGDLS, CDR2 YYNGEE. The CDR3 consists of 14 residues. The CDR3 DNA follows: TGTGCCAGCAGCGTAGGTCAGGGCAATCAGCCCCAGCATTTT. Translating gives CASSVGQGNQPQHF.

This clone came up once. The CDR3 sequence: CASSGTRQETQYF. CDR3 sequence (DNA): TGTGCCAGCAGCGGGACACGTCAAGAGACCCAGTACTTC. V is TRBV6-1 and J is TRBJ2-5; perhaps TRBD1 as D (6 bases). Germline loops: CDR1 MNHNS, CDR2 SASEGT. The CDR3 has 13 amino acids. Trimming cost V 6 bases and J 2 bases, with 10 bases left between them.

CDR3 sequence reads: CASSFFAGGYGYTF. In DNA, the CDR3 is TGTGCCAGCAGCTTTTTTGCAGGGGGCTATGGCTACACCTTC. This chain uses TRBV11-2 with TRBJ1-2; TRBD1 matches 7 bases. CDR1 SGHAT and CDR2 FQNNGV come from the germline V gene. V was pared by 3 bases and J by 4 bases, with 5 bases of the junction left unmatched. The CDR3 is 14 residues long.

V usage is TRBV5-1 and J usage is TRBJ2-7; TRBD1 matches 11 bases. The CDR3 runs 15 residues. After removal of 5 bases from V and 6 bases from J, the junction contained 10 bases not matched to a gene. Germline lookup yields CDR1 SGHRS and CDR2 YFSETQ. This CDR3 is CASSRPGQGAREQYF. In DNA form, the CDR3 reads TGCGCCAGCAGTCGCCCCGGACAGGGGGCTCGCGAGCAGTACTTC.

The chain combines TRBV13 with TRBJ2-3, with unresolved D. V lost 5 bases and J 6 bases, leaving 6 bases between the germline ends. Germline lookup yields CDR1 PRHDT and CDR2 FYEKMQ (reference sequence). The CDR3 contains 11 residues. The CDR3 spells CASSPSDTQYF. As DNA, the CDR3 is TGTGCCAGCAGCCCCTCGGATACGCAGTATTTT.

This chain links TRBV28 with TRBJ1-5; the match to TRBD1 covers 7 bases. The CDR3 spans 15 residues. The germline V gene has CDR1 MDHEN and CDR2 SYDVKM. With V trimmed by 3 bases and J by 1 base, 3 bases remained unmatched. Written as DNA, the CDR3 is TGTGCCAGCAGTTTTACAGGGGAAAGCAATCAGCCCCAGCATTTT. It is translated as CASSFTGESNQPQHF.

V usage is TRBV5-5 and J usage is TRBJ2-3; 8 nucleotides agree with TRBD2. V trimming: 4 bases; J trimming: 0 bases; junction bases outside the gene matches: 7. Germline lookup yields CDR1 SGHKS and CDR2 YYEKEE (reference sequence). The CDR3 extends over 16 amino acids. The CDR3 reads CASSRLAPQSTDTQYF. CDR3 in DNA: TGTGCCAGCAGCCGACTAGCGCCGCAGAGCACAGATACGCAGTATTTT.

This clone has only one observation. The chain employs TRBV4-2 and TRBJ1-2, with a weak D call TRBD1 (6 bases). The CDR3 covers 16 residues. Trimming took off 0 bases at V and 7 bases at J, with 18 bases between the two ends. The germline CDR1 and CDR2 sequences are LGHNA and YNFKEQ. CDR3 amino acids: CASSQDPGVLGAGYTF. In DNA, the CDR3 is TGTGCCAGCAGCCAAGACCCAGGGGTTCTAGGGGCTGGCTACACCTTC.

The chain couples TRBV2 to TRBJ2-2, with 8 bases that match TRBD2. Germline trimming cut 7 bases from V and 6 bases from J; bases unmatched to any gene: 7. The CDR3 is made up of 14 amino acids. Germline V lookup: CDR1 SNHLY, CDR2 FYNNEI. CDR3 in DNA: TGTGCCAGCAAGGGACTAGTTCTAGCCGGGGAGCTGTTTTTT. Protein sequence: CASKGLVLAGELFF.

This clone was recorded once. The chain combines TRBV5-6 with TRBJ2-5; a weak D match, TRBD2 (6 bases). The CDR3 has 14 residues. CDR1 is SGHDT, CDR2 YYEEEE, per germline. Trimming removed 4 bases at V and 5 bases at J, with 15 bases between. The CDR3 region is CASSLPLASETQYF. DNA for the CDR3: TGTGCCAGCAGCCTACCGCTAGCGTCGGAGACCCAGTACTTC.

The V and J genes are TRBV5-3 and TRBJ1-2; tentative D call: TRBD1 (6 bases). TRBV5-3 is recorded as an ORF, its role being uncertain. V was pared by 8 bases and J by 4 bases, with 15 bases between. CDR3 length: 13 residues. The CDR3 coding sequence is TGTGCCAGCAGCCCCCGGGGGGCCTATGGCTACACCTTC. Translated: CASSPRGAYGYTF.

The rearrangement links TRBV30 to TRBJ2-1; a weak D match, TRBD1 (6 bases). Germline-derived CDR1 and CDR2 are GTSNPN and SVGIG (reference sequence). Between the trimmed V and J ends, which lost 7 bases and 1 base, there was a span of 14 bases. This CDR3 is 14 amino acids long. This CDR3 reads CAFAGDASYNEQFF. The CDR3 region has the DNA TGTGCCTTCGCAGGGGACGCTTCCTACAATGAGCAGTTCTTC. The variable domain in full, with the rest retrieved from reference TRBV30 and TRBJ2-1, is SQTIHQWPATLVQPVGSPLSLECTVEGTSNPNLYWYRQAAGRGLQLLFYSVGIGQISSEVPQNLSASRPQDRQFILSSKKLLLSDSGFYLCAFAGDASYNEQFFGPGTRLTVL.

The chain uses TRBV2 and TRBJ2-2; D might be TRBD2 (5 bases). Trimming took 7 bases from V and 1 from J, leaving 22 bases between them. Germline assignment: CDR1 SNHLY and CDR2 FYNNEI. The CDR3 covers 18 residues. The CDR3 DNA reads as TGTGCCAGCACCATCCCGCGACGAGGGCTCGGGAACACCGGGGAGCTGTTTTTT. Translated: CASTIPRRGLGNTGELFF.